One and the same sample provided the 22 T cell receptor beta chains below, sequenced in a study of regulatory T cells in long-lasting Graves disease. The time point is: newly diagnosed GD, antithyroid drugs for less than 3 months. RNA isolated from PBMCs was used to make the TCR library. Assembly of TCR beta libraries relied on iRepertoire HTBI primers together with Arm-PCR of CDR3 regions. TCRdb analysed the multiplex PCR reads with MiXCR anew, one entry per CDR3 protein. Counted here are some 490,000 distinct CDR3 sequences, around 12% occurring once; the ten biggest clones make up almost 9%. These data are also associated with another study on T cells in Graves' hyperthyroidism and ophthalmopathy.

Material: peripheral blood mononuclear cells (PBMCs), obtained at new diagnosis, from a patient treated with antithyroid drugs. These receptors were collected from a young woman with Graves disease.

Comment on this clonotype: Just one base apart from a much larger clone, this may be a read error. No DNA is shown, since the ends of the CDR3 on it are uncertain; the CDR3 is the one TCRdb lists. The CDR3 reads CASSLFAGGSNEQCF. The chain employs TRBV5-8 and TRBJ2-1; TRBD2, the table's D call, was not compared with the DNA. Per the germline V gene, CDR1 is SGHTS and CDR2 is YDEGEE. Termini included, the CDR3 measures 15 amino acids.

This clonotype was seen many times. V and J are TRBV2 and TRBJ2-7, with D maybe TRBD1 (6 bases). Deletions cut 8 bases from V and 6 bases from J, with 20 bases between. CDR3 size: 14 residues. The germline V gene has CDR1 SNHLY and CDR2 FYNNEI. CDR3 DNA sequence: TGTGCCAGCCGGGGTTCGCGGGCAGGGGTCGAGCAGTACTTC. As protein: CASRGSRAGVEQYF.

This clonotype was picked up many times. This chain connects TRBV10-3 to TRBJ1-2, with D possibly being TRBD1 (6 bases). V gave up 3 bases and J gave up 3 bases, with 8 bases separating them. Germline CDR1 ENHRY, CDR2 SYGVKD. The CDR3 loop spans 13 amino acids. CDR3 nucleotide sequence: TGTGCCATCAGTGATGACAGGCACTATGGCTACACCTTC. Protein: CAISDDRHYGYTF.

The chain employs TRBV15 and TRBJ2-7, with 15 bases lining up with TRBD2. The CDR3 is 21 residues long. The V segment lost 5 bases and the J segment 0 bases; nucleotides outside the gene matches: 17. Per germline, CDR1 LNHNV and CDR2 YYDKDF (reference sequence). CDR3 in DNA: TGTGCCACCAGCGTCAGCAGCTTGGGACTAGCGGGAGGCGAAAGCTCCTACGAGCAGTACTTC. Amino acids: CATSVSSLGLAGGESSYEQYF.

This clonotype was counted ten times or more. This chain links TRBV7-2 with TRBJ2-1; 8 nucleotides line up with TRBD2. The CDR3 contains 16 residues. CDR1 is SGHTA and CDR2 is FQGNSA in the germline V gene. V lost 3 bases and J lost 5; bases outside the gene matches: 9. CDR3 protein: CASSLQGLVFHNEQFF. The CDR3 DNA is TGTGCCAGCAGCTTGCAGGGACTAGTTTTCCACAATGAGCAGTTCTTC.

At least ten counts were recorded for this clonotype. This chain joins TRBV4-2 and TRBJ1-6; D may be TRBD1 (5 bases). The CDR3 has 13 residues. Germline V gene lookup returns CDR1 LGHNA and CDR2 YNFKEQ. V was pared by 5 bases and J by 9 bases, with 11 bases between. As DNA, the CDR3 is TGTGCCAGCAGCGAAATGAGGGGTTCACCCCTCCACTTT. Amino acids: CASSEMRGSPLHF.

The chain recombines TRBV25-1 with TRBJ2-4, with D perhaps matching TRBD1 or TRBD2 (5 bases each). V was trimmed by 1 base and J by 6 bases, leaving 10 bases between them. The CDR3 consists of 14 residues. Germline CDR1 reads MGHDK; CDR2 reads SYGVNS. For the CDR3, the DNA is TGTGCCAGCAGTGAATTCGGGACCGTAAACATTCAGTACTTC. As protein: CASSEFGTVNIQYF. Full variable domain (missing parts from reference TRBV25-1 and TRBJ2-4): EADIYQTPRYLVIGTGKKITLECSQTMGHDKMYWYQQDPGMELHLIHYSYGVNSTEKGDLSSESTVSRIRTEHFPLTLESARPSHTSQYLCASSEFGTVNIQYFGAGTRLSVL.

The sample holds many counts of this clonotype. The V and J genes are TRBV2 and TRBJ2-3; 10 bases agree with TRBD2. Germline V gene lookup returns CDR1 SNHLY and CDR2 FYNNEI. Germline trimming cut 11 bases from V and 1 base from J; bases unmatched to any gene: 6. The CDR3 has 14 amino acids. CDR3 coding DNA: TGTGCCTCCCACGGGACTAGCGGCACAGATACGCAGTATTTT. As protein: CASHGTSGTDTQYF.

This chain uses TRBV7-9 with TRBJ2-5; 11 nucleotides match TRBD2. CDR1 SEHNR and CDR2 FQNEAQ come from the germline V gene (reference sequence). V dropped 3 bases and J dropped 4; count of bases not matched to a gene: 7. This CDR3 contains 16 residues. The CDR3 DNA reads TGTGCCAGCAGCTTGTTACTAGCGGGAGCCGGAGAGACCCAGTACTTC. Residues: CASSLLLAGAGETQYF.

This rearrangement joins TRBV20-1 to TRBJ2-7; tentative D call: TRBD2 (5 bases). Germline V gene data show CDR1 as DFQATT and CDR2 as SNEGSKA (reference sequence). The CDR3 sequence is 15 residues long. The germline V and J ends were trimmed by 1 base and 2 bases, with 15 bases remaining between them. As DNA, the CDR3 is TGCAGTGCTAGAGGAGTCACGGGAATTCCCTACGAGCAGTACTTC. It encodes CSARGVTGIPYEQYF.

At least ten counts were recorded for this clonotype. V and J are TRBV30 and TRBJ1-1; a possible D gene is TRBD1 (6 bases). Germline assignment: CDR1 GTSNPN and CDR2 SVGIG (reference sequence). The CDR3 has 16 amino acids. V shed 4 bases and J shed 0 bases, with 18 bases lying between them. In nucleotides, the CDR3 is TGTGCCTGGATTGAAATAAGGGGGACCATGAACACTGAAGCTTTCTTT. It yields the protein CAWIEIRGTMNTEAFF.

The chain links TRBV7-3 to TRBJ2-1; D uncertain. Trimming removed 1 base at V and 9 bases at J, with 10 bases between. Germline lookup yields CDR1 SGHTA and CDR2 FQGTGA. This CDR3 is 13 amino acids long. The CDR3 DNA follows: TGTGCCAGCAGCTTAAGTCCCGGGTTTGAGCAGTTCTTC. This encodes CASSLSPGFEQFF. The variable domain in full, with the rest retrieved from reference TRBV7-3 and TRBJ2-1, is GAGVSQTPSNKVTEKGKYVELRCDPISGHTALYWYRQSLGQGPEFLIYFQGTGAADDSGLPNDRFFAVRPEGSVSTLKIQRTERGDSAVYLCASSLSPGFEQFFGPGTRLTVL.

This clonotype was recorded many times. The chain couples TRBV30 to TRBJ2-6; 7 nucleotides align to TRBD1. Trimming took 4 bases from V and 1 from J; bases not matched to a gene: 1. CDR1 GTSNPN and CDR2 SVGIG come from the germline V gene (reference sequence). This CDR3 contains 14 residues. The CDR3 DNA reads as TGTGCCTGGACGACAGGGTCTGGGGCCAACGTCCTGACTTTC. Translation gives CAWTTGSGANVLTF.

The CDR3: CAGTSGNGNIQYF. The CDR3 DNA sequence: TGTGCCGGGACTAGCGGGAATGGAAACATTCAGTACTTC. The chain couples TRBV30 to TRBJ2-4; 13 bases fit TRBD2. Per the germline V gene, CDR1 is GTSNPN and CDR2 is SVGIG (reference sequence). After removal of 8 bases from V and 6 bases from J, the junction contained 4 bases not matched to a gene. The CDR3 runs 13 residues.

This clonotype was seen at least ten times. The V gene is TRBV18, the J gene TRBJ1-4; D is uncertain. The germline V gene encodes CDR1 KGHSH and CDR2 LQKENI. Trimming removed 1 base from V and 8 bases from J, with 5 bases in between. The CDR3 runs 12 residues. As DNA, the CDR3 is TGTGCCAGCTCACCACTAAAGGAAAAACTGTTTTTT. This codes for CASSPLKEKLFF.

This clonotype was seen many times. This chain links TRBV29-1 with TRBJ2-5; D may be TRBD2 (5 bases). This CDR3 has 12 residues. Germline CDR1 reads SQVTM; CDR2 reads ANQGSEA. V was shortened by 3 bases and J by 4 bases, with 9 bases between the two germline ends. The CDR3, as DNA: TGCAGCGTTGATCGGGGTAGAGAGACCCAGTACTTC. This sequence encodes CSVDRGRETQYF.

Worth noting for this clonotype: A read error likely explains this, since a far larger clone differs by one base. The conserved final phenylalanine or tryptophan is absent from the CDR3, which likely points to a read error. The chain couples TRBV27 to TRBJ2-1; the D gene is possibly TRBD1 (6 bases). Looked up from germline, CDR1 is MNHEY and CDR2 is SMNVEV (reference sequence). The V and J ends lost 5 bases and 5 bases respectively, with 22 bases between them. This CDR3 is 17 amino acids long. The CDR3: CASSRPGAGGPNNEQFL. For the CDR3, the DNA is TGTGCCAGCAGTCGACCAGGGGCGGGCGGGCCTAACAATGAGCAGTTCCTC.

Many counts were recorded for this clonotype. The rearrangement joins TRBV24-1 to TRBJ1-5, with D uncertain. The V gene lost 4 bases and the J gene lost 8 bases, with 8 bases spanning the gap. The CDR3 totals 12 residues. The germline V gene encodes CDR1 KGHDR and CDR2 SFDVKD. CDR3 bases: TGTGCCACCAGTGAAGGTCCGAAGCCCCAGCATTTT. It encodes CATSEGPKPQHF.

This clonotype appeared many times. J is TRBJ1-5 and V is TRBV2, with TRBD1 matching 9 bases. CDR3 length equals 18 residues. Trimming cost V 2 bases and J 0 bases; bases outside gene matches: 8. Germline CDR1 reads SNHLY; CDR2 reads FYNNEI. CDR3 sequence reads: CASSESPQGASSNQPQHF. CDR3 sequence (DNA): TGTGCCAGCAGTGAATCCCCACAGGGGGCTTCTAGCAATCAGCCCCAGCATTTT.

This clonotype was found a few times. The chain combines TRBV30 with TRBJ2-7, with TRBD1 matching 9 bases. The V gene's germline CDR1 is GTSNPN and CDR2 SVGIG (reference sequence). Trimming took 3 bases from V and 2 from J; bases not matched to a gene: 8. This CDR3 spans 15 amino acids. This CDR3 is CAWRTAGTGTYEQYF. For the CDR3, the DNA is TGTGCCTGGAGGACCGCCGGGACAGGGACCTACGAGCAGTACTTC.

This clonotype was recorded at least ten times. The J gene is TRBJ1-4, the V gene TRBV7-8; D is uncertain. The germline V gene encodes CDR1 SGHVS and CDR2 FQNEAQ. The CDR3 spans 17 residues. V was cut by 5 bases and J by 2 bases, with 18 bases left in between. The CDR3 DNA is TGTGCCAGCAGCCCCTCAGCGGGGATGGAGACTAATGAAAAACTGTTTTTT. Protein product: CASSPSAGMETNEKLFF.

This clonotype has a count of ten or more. CDR3 nucleotides: TGTGCCAGCAGTCCCCGGCCGGGACTAGCGGGAGGCAGCACCGGGGAGCTGTTTTTT. Translated, it gives CASSPRPGLAGGSTGELFF. The J gene is TRBJ2-2, the V gene TRBV12-3 or TRBV12-4; 15 positions agree with TRBD2. J gave up 4 bases and V 5 bases, and 11 bases lay outside the gene matches. There are 19 residues in the CDR3.